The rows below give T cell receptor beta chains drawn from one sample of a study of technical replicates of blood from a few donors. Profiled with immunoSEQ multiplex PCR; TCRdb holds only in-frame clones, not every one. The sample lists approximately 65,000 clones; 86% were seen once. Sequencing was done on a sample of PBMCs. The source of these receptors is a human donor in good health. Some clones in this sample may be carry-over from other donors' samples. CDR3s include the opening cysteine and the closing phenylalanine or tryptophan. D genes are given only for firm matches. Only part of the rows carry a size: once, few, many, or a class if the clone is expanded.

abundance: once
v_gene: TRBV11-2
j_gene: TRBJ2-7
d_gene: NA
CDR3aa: CASSFADYYEQYF
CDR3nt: TGTGCCAGCAGCTTCGCCGACTACTACGAGCAGTACTTC

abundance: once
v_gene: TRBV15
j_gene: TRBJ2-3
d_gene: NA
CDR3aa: CATSREAATDTQYF
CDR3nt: TGTGCCACCAGCAGAGAAGCGGCAACAGATACGCAGTATTTT

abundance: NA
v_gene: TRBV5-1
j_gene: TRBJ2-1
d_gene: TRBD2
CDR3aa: CASRRGLAGGNEQFF
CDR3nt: TGCGCCAGCAGACGAGGACTAGCGGGAGGGAACGAGCAGTTCTTC

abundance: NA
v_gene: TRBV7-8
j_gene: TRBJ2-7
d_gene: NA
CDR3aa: CASSLEQGASYEQYF
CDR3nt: TGTGCCAGCAGCTTAGAACAGGGTGCCTCCTACGAGCAGTACTTC

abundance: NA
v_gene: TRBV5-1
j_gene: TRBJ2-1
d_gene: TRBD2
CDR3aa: CASSLITAGGPYNEQFF
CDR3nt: TGCGCCAGCAGCTTAATAACCGCGGGGGGGCCTTACAATGAGCAGTTCTTC

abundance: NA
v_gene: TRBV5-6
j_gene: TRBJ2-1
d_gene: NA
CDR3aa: CASSLGTPSYNEQFF
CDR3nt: TGTGCCAGCAGCTTGGGGACTCCTTCCTACAATGAGCAGTTCTTC

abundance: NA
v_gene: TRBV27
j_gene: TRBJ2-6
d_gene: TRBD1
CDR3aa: CASSISTGAGANVLTF
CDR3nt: TGTGCCAGCAGTATAAGTACAGGGGCTGGGGCCAACGTCCTGACTTTC

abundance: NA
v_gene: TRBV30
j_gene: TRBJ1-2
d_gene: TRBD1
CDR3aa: CARDREGTNYGYTF
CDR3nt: TGTGCCCGGGACAGGGAGGGGACTAACTATGGCTACACCTTC

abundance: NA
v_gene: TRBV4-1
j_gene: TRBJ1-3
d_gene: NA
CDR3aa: CASSQPGTSGNTIYF
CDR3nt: TGCGCCAGCAGCCAACCAGGGACTTCAGGAAACACCATATATTTT

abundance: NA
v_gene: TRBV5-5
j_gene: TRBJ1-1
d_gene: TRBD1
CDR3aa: CASSRQGGRANTEAFF
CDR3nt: TGTGCCAGCAGCAGACAGGGGGGAAGAGCGAACACTGAAGCTTTCTTT

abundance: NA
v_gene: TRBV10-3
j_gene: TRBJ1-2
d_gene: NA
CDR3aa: CAISEQNRGISGGYTF
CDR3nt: TGTGCCATCAGTGAGCAAAATCGGGGGATTTCTGGCGGCTACACCTTC

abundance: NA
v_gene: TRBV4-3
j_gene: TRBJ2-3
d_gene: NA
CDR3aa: CASSQRSAGTLDTQYF
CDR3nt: TGCGCCAGCAGCCAACGGTCGGCAGGGACTTTGGATACGCAGTATTTT

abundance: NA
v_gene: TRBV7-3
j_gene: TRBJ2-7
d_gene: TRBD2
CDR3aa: CASSQGLAGPYEQYF
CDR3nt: TGTGCCAGCAGCCAGGGACTAGCGGGGCCCTACGAGCAGTACTTC

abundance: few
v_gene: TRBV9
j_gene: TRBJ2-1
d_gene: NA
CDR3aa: CASSVAGVWNEQFF
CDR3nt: TGTGCCAGCAGCGTAGCGGGAGTTTGGAATGAGCAGTTCTTC

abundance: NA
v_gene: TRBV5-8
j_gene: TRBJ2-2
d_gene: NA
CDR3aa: CASSSLGKGTGELFF
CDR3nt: TGTGCCAGCAGCTCTCTCGGGAAGGGCACCGGGGAGCTGTTTTTT

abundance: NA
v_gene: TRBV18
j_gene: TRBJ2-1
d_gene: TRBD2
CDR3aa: CASSLSSGGYNEQFF
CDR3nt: TGTGCCAGCTCACTCTCTAGCGGGGGATACAATGAGCAGTTCTTC

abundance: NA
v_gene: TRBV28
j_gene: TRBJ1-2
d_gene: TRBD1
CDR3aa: CASKTDRGPGRYTF
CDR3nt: TGTGCCAGCAAGACGGACAGGGGGCCTGGAAGGTACACCTTC

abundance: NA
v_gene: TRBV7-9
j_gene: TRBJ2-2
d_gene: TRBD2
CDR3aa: CARGRELAGNQITGELFF
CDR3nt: TGTGCCAGGGGTCGTGAATTAGCGGGCAACCAGATCACCGGGGAGCTGTTTTTT

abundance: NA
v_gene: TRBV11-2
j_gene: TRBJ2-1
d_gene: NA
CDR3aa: CASSLTYAPLLSYNEQFF
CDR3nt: TGTGCCAGCAGCTTAACTTACGCACCGCTTCTCTCCTACAATGAGCAGTTCTTC

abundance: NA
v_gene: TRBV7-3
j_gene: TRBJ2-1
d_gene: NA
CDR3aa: CASSFRAHTDEQFF
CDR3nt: TGTGCCAGCAGCTTCAGGGCCCACACGGATGAGCAGTTCTTC

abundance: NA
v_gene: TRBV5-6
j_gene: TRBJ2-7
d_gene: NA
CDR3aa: CASSLTAYEQYF
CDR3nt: TGTGCCAGCAGCTTAACAGCCTACGAGCAGTACTTC

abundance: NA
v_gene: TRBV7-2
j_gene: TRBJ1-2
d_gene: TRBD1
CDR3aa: CASRQAGTGYDGYTF
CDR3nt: TGTGCCAGCAGACAAGCCGGGACAGGGTATGATGGCTACACCTTC

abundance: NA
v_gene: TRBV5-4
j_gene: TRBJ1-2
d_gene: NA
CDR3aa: CASSRETRGKSYTF
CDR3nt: TGTGCCAGCAGCCGAGAGACTAGGGGTAAGAGCTACACCTTC

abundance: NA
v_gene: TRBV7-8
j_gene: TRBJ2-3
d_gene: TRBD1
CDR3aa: CASSLGRGLRNTDTQYF
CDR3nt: TGTGCCAGCAGCTTGGGCAGGGGGCTCAGAAACACAGATACGCAGTATTTT

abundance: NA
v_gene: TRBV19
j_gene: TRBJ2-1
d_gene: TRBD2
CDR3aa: CASSIQRGSKEQFF
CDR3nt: TGTGCCAGTAGTATTCAGCGGGGGTCCAAGGAGCAGTTCTTC

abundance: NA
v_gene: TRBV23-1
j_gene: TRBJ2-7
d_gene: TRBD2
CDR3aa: CASTRSGLAGPRYYEQYF
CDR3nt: TGCGCCAGCACCAGGTCGGGACTAGCGGGGCCTAGGTATTACGAGCAGTACTTC

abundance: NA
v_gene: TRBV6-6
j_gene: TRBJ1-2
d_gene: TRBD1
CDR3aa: CASSWAQGDGYTF
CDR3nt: TGTGCCAGCAGTTGGGCGCAGGGGGATGGCTACACCTTC